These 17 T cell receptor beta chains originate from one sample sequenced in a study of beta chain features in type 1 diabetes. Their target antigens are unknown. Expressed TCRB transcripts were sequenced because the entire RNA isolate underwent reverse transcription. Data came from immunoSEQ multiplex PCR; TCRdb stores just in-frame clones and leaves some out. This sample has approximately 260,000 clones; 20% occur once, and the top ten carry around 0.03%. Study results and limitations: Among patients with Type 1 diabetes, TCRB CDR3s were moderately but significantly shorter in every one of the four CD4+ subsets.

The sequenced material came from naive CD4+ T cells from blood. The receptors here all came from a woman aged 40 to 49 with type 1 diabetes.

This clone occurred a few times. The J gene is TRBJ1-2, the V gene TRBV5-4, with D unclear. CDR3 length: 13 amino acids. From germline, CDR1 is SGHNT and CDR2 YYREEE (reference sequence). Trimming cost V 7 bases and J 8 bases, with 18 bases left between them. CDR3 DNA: TGTGCCAGCGGGGAGTCTGCCCTGTGGGGCTACACCTTC. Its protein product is CASGESALWGYTF. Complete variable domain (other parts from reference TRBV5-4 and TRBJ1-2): ETGVTQSPTHLIKTRGQQVTLRCSSQSGHNTVSWYQQALGQGPQFIFQYYREEENGRGNFPPRFSGLQFPNYSSELNVNALELDDSALYLCASGESALWGYTFGSGTRLTVV.

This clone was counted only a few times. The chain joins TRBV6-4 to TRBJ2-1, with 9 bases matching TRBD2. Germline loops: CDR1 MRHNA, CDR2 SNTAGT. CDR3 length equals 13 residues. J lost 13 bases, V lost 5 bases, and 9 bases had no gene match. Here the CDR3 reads CASSQSGRPGQFF. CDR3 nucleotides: TGTGCCAGCAGTCAAAGCGGGAGGCCCGGTCAGTTCTTC.

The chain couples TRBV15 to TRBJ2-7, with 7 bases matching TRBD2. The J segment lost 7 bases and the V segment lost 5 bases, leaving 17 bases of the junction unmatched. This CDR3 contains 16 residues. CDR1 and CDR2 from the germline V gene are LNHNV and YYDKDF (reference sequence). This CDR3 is CATSHPLKSGTGEQYF. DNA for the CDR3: TGTGCCACCAGCCATCCCTTGAAGAGCGGGACGGGGGAGCAGTACTTC. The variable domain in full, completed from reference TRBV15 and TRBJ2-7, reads DAMVIQNPRYQVTQFGKPVTLSCSQTLNHNVMYWYQQKSSQAPKLLFHYYDKDFNNEADTPDNFQSRRPNTSFCFLDIRSPGLGDTAMYLCATSHPLKSGTGEQYFGPGTRLTVT.

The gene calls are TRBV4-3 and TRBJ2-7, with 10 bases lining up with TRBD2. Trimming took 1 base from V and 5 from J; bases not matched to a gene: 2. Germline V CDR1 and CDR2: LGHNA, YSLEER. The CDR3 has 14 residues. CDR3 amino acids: CASSQVAGGDEQYF. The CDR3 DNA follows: TGCGCCAGCAGCCAAGTAGCGGGAGGAGACGAGCAGTACTTC.

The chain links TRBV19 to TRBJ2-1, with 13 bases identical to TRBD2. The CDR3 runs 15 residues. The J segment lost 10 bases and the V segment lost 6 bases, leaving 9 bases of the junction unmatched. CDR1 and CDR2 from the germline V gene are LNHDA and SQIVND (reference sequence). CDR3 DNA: TGTGCCAGTAGCCCCGGGACTAGCGGGAACTCAGAGCAGTTCTTC. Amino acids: CASSPGTSGNSEQFF.

The CDR3 DNA follows: TGCAGTGCTTTTATGAACACTGAAGCTTTCTTT. Its protein product is CSAFMNTEAFF. This rearrangement joins TRBV20-1 to TRBJ1-1; D uncertain. V shed 5 bases and J shed 0 bases, with 4 bases lying between them. Germline-derived CDR1 and CDR2 are DFQATT and SNEGSKA (reference sequence). CDR3 size: 11 residues.

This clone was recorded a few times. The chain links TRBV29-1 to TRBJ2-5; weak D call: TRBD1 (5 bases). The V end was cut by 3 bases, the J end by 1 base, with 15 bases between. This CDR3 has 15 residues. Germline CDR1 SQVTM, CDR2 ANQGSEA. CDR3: CSVETQGRGQETQYF. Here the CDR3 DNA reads TGCAGCGTTGAGACCCAGGGTAGGGGCCAAGAGACCCAGTACTTC.

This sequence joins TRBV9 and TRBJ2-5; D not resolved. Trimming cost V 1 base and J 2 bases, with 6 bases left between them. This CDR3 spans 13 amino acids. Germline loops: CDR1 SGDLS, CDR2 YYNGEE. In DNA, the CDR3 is TGTGCCAGCAGCGTATTAGAACAAGAGACCCAGTACTTC. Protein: CASSVLEQETQYF.

In DNA, the CDR3 is TGTGCCAGCAGGCGACAGGCAGATCAGCCCCAGCATTTT. This sequence encodes CASRRQADQPQHF. The genes are TRBV28 and TRBJ1-5, with a weak D call TRBD1 (6 bases). V lost 6 bases and J 5 bases, leaving 11 bases between the germline ends. The CDR3 loop spans 13 amino acids. Germline V gene sequence: CDR1 MDHEN, CDR2 SYDVKM.

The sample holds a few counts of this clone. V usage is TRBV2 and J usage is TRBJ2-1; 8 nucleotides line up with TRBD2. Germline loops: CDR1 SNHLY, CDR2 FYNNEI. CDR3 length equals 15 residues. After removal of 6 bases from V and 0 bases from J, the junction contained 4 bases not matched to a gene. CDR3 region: CASRFSGSSYNEQFF. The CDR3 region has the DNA TGTGCCAGCAGGTTCAGCGGGAGCTCCTACAATGAGCAGTTCTTC.

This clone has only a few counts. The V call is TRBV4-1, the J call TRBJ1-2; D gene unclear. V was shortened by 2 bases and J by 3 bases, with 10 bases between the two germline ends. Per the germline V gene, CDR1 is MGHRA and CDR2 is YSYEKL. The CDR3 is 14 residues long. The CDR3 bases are TGCGCCAGCAGCCAACTAAACCGTGACTATGGCTACACCTTC. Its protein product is CASSQLNRDYGYTF.

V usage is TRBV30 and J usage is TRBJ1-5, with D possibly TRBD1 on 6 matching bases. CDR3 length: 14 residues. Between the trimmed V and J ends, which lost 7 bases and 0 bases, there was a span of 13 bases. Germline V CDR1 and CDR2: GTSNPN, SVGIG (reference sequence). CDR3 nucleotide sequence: TGTGCCTACCAGGGGCAGAATAGCAATCAGCCCCAGCATTTT. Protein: CAYQGQNSNQPQHF.

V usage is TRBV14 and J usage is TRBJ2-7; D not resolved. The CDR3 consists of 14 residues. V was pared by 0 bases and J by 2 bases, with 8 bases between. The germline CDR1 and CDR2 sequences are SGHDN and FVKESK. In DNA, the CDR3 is TGTGCCAGCAGCCAAGATCACGGTCCCTACGAGCAGTACTTC. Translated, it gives CASSQDHGPYEQYF.

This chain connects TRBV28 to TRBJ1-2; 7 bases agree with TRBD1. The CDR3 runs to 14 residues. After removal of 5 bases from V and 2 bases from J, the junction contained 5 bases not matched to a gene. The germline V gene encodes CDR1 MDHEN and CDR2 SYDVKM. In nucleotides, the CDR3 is TGTGCCAGCAGTCACCGGGACAGAAACTATGGCTACACCTTC. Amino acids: CASSHRDRNYGYTF.

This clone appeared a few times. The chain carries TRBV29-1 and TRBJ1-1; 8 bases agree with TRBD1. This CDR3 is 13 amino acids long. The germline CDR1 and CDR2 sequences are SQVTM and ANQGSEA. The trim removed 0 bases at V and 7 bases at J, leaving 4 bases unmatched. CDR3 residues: CSVEDTGTGEAFF. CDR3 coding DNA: TGCAGCGTTGAAGATACCGGGACAGGTGAAGCTTTCTTT.

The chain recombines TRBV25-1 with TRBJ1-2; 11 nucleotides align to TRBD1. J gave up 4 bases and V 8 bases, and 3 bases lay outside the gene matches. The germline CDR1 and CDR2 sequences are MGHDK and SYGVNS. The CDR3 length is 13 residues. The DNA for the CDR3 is TGTGCCAGCGGGACAGGGGGAACCTATGGCTACACCTTC. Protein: CASGTGGTYGYTF.

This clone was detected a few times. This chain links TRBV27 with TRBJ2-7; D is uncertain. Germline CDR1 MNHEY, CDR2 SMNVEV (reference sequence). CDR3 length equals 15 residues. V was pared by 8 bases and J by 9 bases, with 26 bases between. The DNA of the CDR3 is TGTGCCAGCCTTCGCTCGGAGCAACCACTCTTCGGGCAGTACTTC. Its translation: CASLRSEQPLFGQYF.